The 24 T cell receptor beta chains in this list originate from one sample, sequenced in a study of T cell repertoires in cytomegalovirus infection. Each CDR3 protein gets one entry after TCRdb re-called the reads with MiXCR. Altogether some 300,000 distinct CDR3 sequences are present, around 10% being singletons, with the ten largest covering 2% to 3%. Sequencing was performed on PBMCs. The receptors were sampled from a human donor in good health (CMV status not recorded). Some clones in this sample may be carry-over from other donors' samples.

This clonotype was picked up many times. The J gene is TRBJ1-2, the V gene TRBV7-2; D is uncertain. CDR3 length: 15 residues. The germline V and J ends were trimmed by 5 bases and 8 bases, with 21 bases remaining between them. CDR1 and CDR2 (germline): SGHTA, FQGNSA. For the CDR3, the DNA is TGTGCCAGCAGCCATGAGATCGGTCCGACCCGGGGCTACACCTTC. Its translation is CASSHEIGPTRGYTF.

This clonotype was found many times. The V call is TRBV7-8, the J call TRBJ2-5; 7 bases are shared with TRBD1. The V and J ends lost 5 bases and 5 bases, in that order; junction bases with no gene match: 11. The CDR3 is 15 amino acids. The germline V gene encodes CDR1 SGHVS and CDR2 FQNEAQ. CDR3 sequence: CASSRSRDRRETQYF. The CDR3 DNA follows: TGTGCCAGCAGCAGATCGAGGGACAGACGTGAGACCCAGTACTTC.

This clonotype came up many times. The chain joins TRBV7-9 to TRBJ2-2; unclear D gene. Trimming cost V 1 base and J 6 bases, with 9 bases left between them. Germline-derived CDR1 and CDR2 are SEHNR and FQNEAQ (reference sequence). The CDR3 sequence is 14 residues long. In DNA form, the CDR3 reads TGTGCCAGCAGCTTAGGAATGAGCCCCGGGGAGCTGTTTTTT. It yields the protein CASSLGMSPGELFF.

Ten or more counts support this clonotype. The rearrangement uses TRBV15 and TRBJ2-5; the D is unclear. V lost 0 bases, J lost 5 bases, and 13 bases lay in between. The V gene's germline CDR1 is LNHNV and CDR2 YYDKDF (reference sequence). CDR3 length: 15 amino acids. The CDR3, as DNA: TGTGCCACCAGCAGAGATGCGGTCAGGATGGAGACCCAGTACTTC. It yields the protein CATSRDAVRMETQYF.

This clonotype has a count of ten or more. The V call is TRBV4-2, the J call TRBJ2-3; the D gene is possibly TRBD2 (7 bases). Trimming shortened V by 0 bases and J by 4 bases, and 11 bases separated the two germline ends. Germline V gene sequence: CDR1 LGHNA, CDR2 YNFKEQ. The length of the CDR3 is 15 residues. CDR3 coding DNA: TGTGCCAGCAGCCAAGATAGGGGGGGCCCAGATACGCAGTATTTT. Protein product: CASSQDRGGPDTQYF.

There are a few counts of this clonotype. The V call is TRBV20-1, the J call TRBJ1-2; 9 bases agree with TRBD1. CDR1 DFQATT and CDR2 SNEGSKA come from the germline V gene (reference sequence). The trim removed 2 bases at V and 6 bases at J, leaving 4 bases unmatched. This CDR3 spans 13 amino acids. This chain's CDR3 is CSARFTGGHGYTF. DNA for the CDR3: TGCAGTGCTAGATTTACAGGGGGCCATGGCTACACCTTC.

This clonotype was counted once. The rearrangement joins TRBV12-5 to TRBJ2-2; TRBD2 aligns across 12 bases. The CDR3 length is 18 residues. CDR1 LGHNT and CDR2 FRNRAP come from the germline V gene. V shed 4 bases, J shed 0 bases, and the junction held 6 bases outside the gene matches. CDR3 DNA sequence: TGTGCTAGTGGTTCGAGACTAGCGGGGGTCGCGAACACCGGGGAGCTGTTTTTT. Translation: CASGSRLAGVANTGELFF.

This clonotype appeared many times. The chain joins TRBV6-2 or TRBV6-3 to TRBJ2-6, with D uncertain. The V end was cut by 4 bases, the J end by 2 bases, with 18 bases between. The germline V gene has CDR1 MNHEY and CDR2 SVGEGT. This CDR3 is 18 amino acids long. CDR3 region: CASSFLGVVTTGANVLTF. As DNA, the CDR3 is TGTGCCAGCAGTTTTCTTGGGGTAGTCACCACTGGGGCCAACGTCCTGACTTTC.

Ten or more counts support this clonotype. The rearrangement joins TRBV14 to TRBJ1-1; no clear D. Germline CDR1 and CDR2: SGHDN and FVKESK. The CDR3 sequence is 11 residues long. Trimming took 1 base from V and 11 from J, leaving 8 bases between them. The CDR3 DNA reads as TGTGCCAGCAGCCAAGGGGTATACGCTTTCTTT. Translated, it gives CASSQGVYAFF.

This clonotype appeared many times. The rearrangement joins TRBV5-1 to TRBJ2-2; 9 positions agree with TRBD2. The germline V gene has CDR1 SGHRS and CDR2 YFSETQ. This CDR3 has 15 amino acids. J was trimmed by 3 bases and V by 6 bases; bases with no gene match: 6. CDR3 nucleotides: TGCGCCAGCACTCGGACTAGCGTCGACACCGGGGAGCTGTTTTTT. Its translation: CASTRTSVDTGELFF.

The chain is built from TRBV29-1 and TRBJ2-5, with no clear D. The CDR3 sequence is 12 residues long. CDR1 and CDR2 (germline): SQVTM, ANQGSEA. V gave up 0 bases and J gave up 5 bases, with 7 bases separating them. CDR3 region: CSVEETLETQYF. In nucleotides, the CDR3 is TGCAGCGTTGAAGAGACCCTGGAGACCCAGTACTTC.

This clonotype was seen repeatedly, ten times or more. The rearrangement joins TRBV2 to TRBJ1-1; weak D call: TRBD1 (5 bases). V was shortened by 4 bases and J by 0 bases, with 6 bases between the two germline ends. Germline CDR1 is SNHLY and CDR2 is FYNNEI. CDR3 length equals 13 residues. CDR3 amino acids: CASSAGLNTEAFF. The CDR3 nucleotides read TGTGCCAGCAGTGCGGGGCTGAACACTGAAGCTTTCTTT.

V gene TRBV20-1 combines with J gene TRBJ1-6; no clear D gene. Trimming took off 1 base at V and 5 bases at J, with 6 bases between the two ends. This CDR3 contains 13 residues. Per germline, CDR1 DFQATT and CDR2 SNEGSKA (reference sequence). This CDR3 is CSARVRNNSPLHF. CDR3 in DNA: TGCAGTGCTAGAGTCAGAAATAATTCACCCCTCCACTTT.

This clonotype was counted at least ten times. The chain uses TRBV12-3 or TRBV12-4 and TRBJ2-2; no reliable D call. Trimming pared 5 bases from V and 4 bases from J, leaving 14 bases between. The CDR3 has 15 amino acids. The CDR3 is CASSTRKRSTGELFF. CDR3 bases: TGTGCCAGCAGTACAAGGAAGCGAAGCACCGGGGAGCTGTTTTTT.

This clonotype was detected only a few times. The V gene is TRBV6-6, the J gene TRBJ1-5; maybe TRBD1 (6 bases). Germline values: CDR1 MNHNY, CDR2 SVGAGI (reference sequence). The V end was cut by 2 bases, the J end by 2 bases, with 10 bases between. This CDR3 spans 15 amino acids. The CDR3 sequence is CASSYQGMGNQPQHF. CDR3 DNA sequence: TGTGCCAGCAGTTACCAGGGGATGGGCAATCAGCCCCAGCATTTT.

This clonotype came up many times. The genes are TRBV7-2 and TRBJ2-5; TRBD1 agrees at 8 bases. The CDR3 runs to 17 residues. The V and J ends lost 0 bases and 4 bases, in that order; junction bases with no gene match: 10. CDR1 is SGHTA, CDR2 FQGNSA, per germline. In nucleotides, the CDR3 is TGTGCCAGCAGCTTAGCAAGCACAGGGACAGGAAGAGAGACCCAGTACTTC. Translated, it gives CASSLASTGTGRETQYF.

This clonotype was counted many times. The chain uses TRBV2 and TRBJ2-5, with 7 bases aligning to TRBD1. Germline lookup yields CDR1 SNHLY and CDR2 FYNNEI. This CDR3 contains 15 residues. The V gene end was trimmed by 6 bases and the J gene end by 1 base; junction bases not matched to a gene: 8. The CDR3 is CASRSMTGTQETQYF. As DNA, the CDR3 is TGTGCCAGCAGGTCCATGACAGGGACCCAAGAGACCCAGTACTTC. The full variable domain, with the rest looked up from reference TRBV2 and TRBJ2-5, is EPEVTQTPSHQVTQMGQEVILRCVPISNHLYFYWYRQILGQKVEFLVSFYNNEISEKSEIFDDQFSVERPDGSNFTLKIRSTKLEDSAMYFCASRSMTGTQETQYFGPGTRLLVL.

This clonotype has a count of ten or more. The rearrangement links TRBV7-8 to TRBJ2-2; 14 nucleotides line up with TRBD2. CDR1 is SGHVS, CDR2 FQNEAQ, per germline. This CDR3 region has 19 residues. The V gene end was trimmed by 6 bases and the J gene end by 4 bases; junction bases not matched to a gene: 13. The chain's CDR3 is CASSYSTSGGAHGTGELFF. CDR3 in DNA: TGTGCCAGCAGTTACTCGACTAGCGGGGGGGCTCATGGCACCGGGGAGCTGTTTTTT. The complete variable domain, with remaining parts taken from reference TRBV7-8 and TRBJ2-2, reads GAGVSQSPRYKVAKRGQDVALRCDPISGHVSLFWYQQALGQGPEFLTYFQNEAQLDKSGLPSDRFFAERPEGSVSTLKIQRTQQEDSAVYLCASSYSTSGGAHGTGELFFGEGSRLTVL.

This clonotype was seen repeatedly, ten times or more. The rearrangement joins TRBV14 to TRBJ2-2, with 14 bases fitting TRBD2. This CDR3 has 16 residues. Germline V lookup: CDR1 SGHDN, CDR2 FVKESK. J gave up 6 bases and V 3 bases, and 3 bases lay outside the gene matches. CDR3 protein: CASSHGTSGGPGELFF. In nucleotides, the CDR3 is TGTGCCAGCAGCCACGGGACTAGCGGGGGCCCCGGGGAGCTGTTTTTT.

This clonotype was recorded at least ten times. This chain connects TRBV6-4 to TRBJ2-7; unclear D gene. Trimming cost V 6 bases and J 4 bases, with 4 bases left between them. The CDR3 covers 10 residues. Germline CDR1 MRHNA, CDR2 SNTAGT. The CDR3 is CASRVYEQYV. CDR3 sequence (DNA): TGTGCCAGCAGAGTATACGAGCAGTACGTC.

Points on this clonotype: This sequence may be a read error, since a much larger clone differs from it by one base. The chain carries TRBV6-5 and TRBJ2-5, with 7 bases aligning to TRBD2. Germline lookup yields CDR1 MNHEY and CDR2 SVGAGI. The CDR3 spans 16 residues. V trimming: 9 bases; J trimming: 3 bases; junction bases outside the gene matches: 16. CDR3 sequence: CARSRTPASGEETQYF. The CDR3 DNA sequence: TGTGCCAGGAGCCGTACCCCCGCCAGCGGGGAAGAGACCCAGTACTTC.

Comment on this clonotype: This could be a read error, since a much larger clone is one nucleotide away. This chain uses TRBV4-1 with TRBJ2-1, with TRBD2 matching 9 bases. The CDR3 contains 16 residues. Germline V lookup: CDR1 MGHRA, CDR2 YSYEKL. The CDR3 here is CVSSQEPSGGRNEQFF. For the CDR3, the DNA is TGTGTCAGCAGCCAAGAACCGAGCGGGGGGCGTAATGAGCAGTTCTTC.

V usage is TRBV5-1 and J usage is TRBJ2-4; tentative D call: TRBD1 (6 bases). This CDR3 has 14 residues. V was cut by 4 bases and J by 3 bases, with 11 bases left in between. The V gene's germline CDR1 is SGHRS and CDR2 YFSETQ. The CDR3 DNA reads as TGCGCCAGCAGCGGGACACTGAACAAAAACATTCAGTACTTC. It codes for CASSGTLNKNIQYF.

The chain couples TRBV13 to TRBJ1-2; a weak D match, TRBD1 (5 bases). Germline V CDR1 and CDR2: PRHDT, FYEKMQ (reference sequence). The CDR3 spans 14 residues. The ends were cut back, 2 bases at V and 6 bases at J, with 13 bases in the middle. The CDR3 reads CASSLRRGVDGYTF. In DNA, the CDR3 is TGTGCCAGCAGCTTACGTCGGGGGGTCGATGGCTACACCTTC.